The next 11 T cell receptor beta chains were all read from a single sample in a study of shared clonotypes between healthy human individuals. Produced via immunoSEQ multiplex PCR; TCRdb's table is partial and in-frame only. The sample records about 2 million clones, over 85% being singletons. Sequenced sample: naive CD4+ T cells sorted from blood. Subset indicated: CD45RA+ positively selected. The receptors derive from a young man in good health.

The CDR3, as DNA: TGTGCCAGCAGCCTAGGCCGGCTACTCTCCTACGAGCAGTACTTC. Its translation: CASSLGRLLSYEQYF. The chain combines TRBV11-2 with TRBJ2-7; no clear D gene. This CDR3 is built from 15 residues. The V gene's germline CDR1 is SGHAT and CDR2 FQNNGV. Trimming stripped 5 bases from V and 0 bases from J, with 14 bases between.

This chain joins TRBV5-1 and TRBJ2-3; no reliable D call. Trimming shortened V by 4 bases and J by 4 bases, and 13 bases separated the two germline ends. CDR3 length: 14 residues. Germline values: CDR1 SGHRS, CDR2 YFSETQ. The DNA for the CDR3 is TGCGCCAGCAGCCCTAGACAAGGACCAGATACGCAGTATTTT. Translating gives CASSPRQGPDTQYF. Using reference TRBV5-1 and TRBJ2-3 for the parts outside the CDR3, the full variable domain is KAGVTQTPRYLIKTRGQQVTLSCSPISGHRSVSWYQQTPGQGLQFLFEYFSETQRNKGNFPGRFSGRQFSNSRSEMNVSTLELGDSALYLCASSPRQGPDTQYFGPGTRLTVL.

This chain links TRBV6-5 with TRBJ2-2; D unclear. This CDR3 is 14 amino acids long. Between the trimmed V and J ends, which lost 8 bases and 1 base, there was a span of 11 bases. Germline V gene lookup returns CDR1 MNHEY and CDR2 SVGAGI. The CDR3 DNA sequence: TGTGCCAGCTTTGGACGGATGAACACCGGGGAGCTGTTTTTT. Translation: CASFGRMNTGELFF.

The genes are TRBV15 and TRBJ1-4; D remains ambiguous. Germline V gives CDR1 LNHNV, CDR2 YYDKDF (reference sequence). This CDR3 comprises 15 residues. V lost 5 bases to trimming and J lost 0 bases, with 10 bases between them. CDR3 in DNA: TGTGCCACCAGCGGAGGACGAGCAACTAATGAAAAACTGTTTTTT. This translates into CATSGGRATNEKLFF. The full variable domain, rest sourced from reference TRBV15 and TRBJ1-4, is DAMVIQNPRYQVTQFGKPVTLSCSQTLNHNVMYWYQQKSSQAPKLLFHYYDKDFNNEADTPDNFQSRRPNTSFCFLDIRSPGLGDTAMYLCATSGGRATNEKLFFGSGTQLSVL.

This rearrangement joins TRBV27 to TRBJ1-5; D is unresolved. The CDR3 is 13 residues long. Germline V gives CDR1 MNHEY, CDR2 SMNVEV (reference sequence). The V and J ends lost 7 bases and 5 bases respectively, with 12 bases between them. The CDR3 sequence is CASTRAGDQPQHF. CDR3 sequence (DNA): TGTGCCAGCACGAGGGCTGGGGATCAGCCCCAGCATTTT.

This sequence joins TRBV6-5 and TRBJ2-5; 9 positions agree with TRBD2. Germline V gene sequence: CDR1 MNHEY, CDR2 SVGAGI. J lost 5 bases, V lost 2 bases, and 6 bases had no gene match. The CDR3 runs to 15 residues. The chain's CDR3 is CASSYGGGAGETQYF. In DNA, the CDR3 is TGTGCCAGCAGTTACGGCGGGGGGGCCGGGGAGACCCAGTACTTC.

The rearrangement uses TRBV7-2 and TRBJ2-1; D ambiguous. This CDR3 has 11 residues. Germline CDR1 and CDR2: SGHTA and FQGNSA. The V end was cut by 4 bases, the J end by 5 bases, with 3 bases between. The CDR3 region has the DNA TGTGCCAGCAGCTCGAACAATGAGCAGTTCTTC. This translates into CASSSNNEQFF.

The chain carries TRBV6-6 and TRBJ1-1; weak D call: TRBD1 (5 bases). The CDR3 loop spans 14 amino acids. Germline CDR1 MNHNY, CDR2 SVGAGI (reference sequence). The V and J ends lost 7 bases and 6 bases respectively, with 18 bases between them. CDR3: CASINFGGRSEAFF. CDR3 bases: TGTGCCAGCATAAATTTCGGGGGAAGGTCTGAAGCTTTCTTT.

The chain uses TRBV9 and TRBJ2-1, with D uncertain. The germline V gene encodes CDR1 SGDLS and CDR2 YYNGEE. V was pared by 7 bases and J by 3 bases, with 5 bases between. The CDR3 spans 11 residues. The CDR3 here is CASGYYNEQFF. CDR3 DNA: TGTGCCAGCGGGTACTACAATGAGCAGTTCTTC.

Notes on this clone: Other DNA sequences within the sample encode an identical CDR3. This chain connects TRBV5-1 to TRBJ2-5, with D perhaps being TRBD1 or TRBD2 (5 bases each). V gave up 0 bases and J gave up 5 bases, with 11 bases separating them. This CDR3 comprises 14 residues. Per the germline V gene, CDR1 is SGHRS and CDR2 is YFSETQ. This CDR3 is CASSLGRGEETQYF. In nucleotides, the CDR3 is TGCGCCAGCAGCTTGGGCCGGGGCGAGGAGACCCAGTACTTC.

This clone was picked up one time. At the DNA level, this CDR3 is encoded by other sequences in the same sample as well. The V and J genes are TRBV4-1 and TRBJ2-5; D remains unclear. Trimming pared 1 base from V and 5 bases from J, leaving 8 bases between. Germline lookup yields CDR1 MGHRA and CDR2 YSYEKL. The CDR3 runs to 13 residues. The CDR3 spells CASSQVLVETQYF. Here the CDR3 DNA reads TGCGCCAGCAGCCAAGTATTAGTCGAGACCCAGTACTTC.